Listed here is a single T cell receptor beta chain. Trimming cost V 1 base and J 5 bases; bases outside gene matches: 3. CDR1 is LNHNV, CDR2 YYDKDF, per germline (reference sequence). The CDR3 totals 14 residues. This specimen belongs to a study of blood T cell repertoires in COVID-19. On the study more broadly: Material from acute and convalescent COVID-19 was sourced from the United States, Italy and Spain.

Libraries were prepared by immunoSEQ multiplex PCR; TCRdb keeps only in-frame clonotypes and omits some of them. The sample records 90,000 to 130,000 clones, more than 75% being singletons. The rearrangement links TRBV15 to TRBJ2-5, with 8 positions matching TRBD2. Sequencing was done on a sample of peripheral blood. The TCR was taken from a woman aged 45-65 years with acute or convalescent COVID-19. CDR3 nucleotides: TGTGCCACCAGCAGAGGCGCTAGCGGGGAGACCCAGTACTTC. Its protein is CATSRGASGETQYF.